The 28 T cell receptor beta chains given below trace back to one sample, sequenced in a study of PD-L1 blockade in urothelial cancer. Method: immunoSEQ multiplex PCR; TCRdb's copy keeps in-frame clones and lacks some. Among tens of thousands of clones listed, 84% were seen once. Time point defined: pretreatment peripheral blood. Source: PBMCs, taken around atezolizumab (anti-PD-L1) treatment. These receptors came from a woman in her seventies with urothelial cancer.

The J gene is TRBJ1-2, the V gene TRBV30; 9 bases map to TRBD1. V was pared by 5 bases and J by 4 bases, with 11 bases of the junction left unmatched. The CDR3 contains 15 residues. Germline V gives CDR1 GTSNPN, CDR2 SVGIG (reference sequence). The CDR3: CAWGRGTGISYGYTF. Written as DNA, the CDR3 is TGTGCCTGGGGACGCGGGACAGGGATCAGCTATGGCTACACCTTC.

The rearrangement links TRBV5-1 to TRBJ1-1, with TRBD1 as a possible D gene (5 bases). Germline-derived CDR1 and CDR2 are SGHRS and YFSETQ. V was pared by 4 bases and J by 0 bases, with 19 bases between. This CDR3 has 17 amino acids. CDR3 DNA sequence: TGCGCCAGCAGCCGTCAGGGAATCGGAAGGATGAACACTGAAGCTTTCTTT. This encodes CASSRQGIGRMNTEAFF.

This sequence joins TRBV5-1 and TRBJ2-5, with 9 bases fitting TRBD2. Per germline, CDR1 SGHRS and CDR2 YFSETQ. The V segment lost 0 bases and the J segment 5 bases; nucleotides outside the gene matches: 11. CDR3 size: 17 residues. CDR3 DNA sequence: TGCGCCAGCAGCTTGGGTTTGATAGCGGGAGTGGAGGAGACCCAGTACTTC. Residues: CASSLGLIAGVEETQYF.

This chain connects TRBV19 to TRBJ1-2; maybe TRBD1 (6 bases). This CDR3 is 17 amino acids long. Germline CDR1 is LNHDA and CDR2 is SQIVND (reference sequence). Trimming left V 0 bases short and J 4 bases short, with 18 bases between. The CDR3 spells CASSIDRAGANTYGYTF. Here the CDR3 DNA reads TGTGCCAGTAGTATAGATCGGGCAGGGGCGAATACCTATGGCTACACCTTC.

This clone was detected once. DNA of the CDR3: TGTGCCAGCAGCTTGGTCACAGCCGGCTACGAGCAGTACTTC. The encoded protein is CASSLVTAGYEQYF. The genes are TRBV5-6 and TRBJ2-7; D is unclear. Germline lookup yields CDR1 SGHDT and CDR2 YYEEEE. The V and J ends lost 0 bases and 3 bases respectively, with 10 bases between them. The CDR3 sequence is 14 residues long.

V is TRBV4-1 and J is TRBJ2-1, with 12 bases fitting TRBD2. The CDR3 spans 16 residues. The V gene's germline CDR1 is MGHRA and CDR2 YSYEKL. V lost 6 bases and J lost 2; bases outside the gene matches: 5. CDR3 sequence reads: CASRSGTSGPYNEQFF. DNA of the CDR3: TGCGCCAGCAGGTCTGGGACTAGCGGGCCCTACAATGAGCAGTTCTTC.

This clone was counted between two and nine times. The rearrangement joins TRBV19 to TRBJ2-2; D perhaps matches TRBD1 (6 bases). This CDR3 has 14 amino acids. The germline CDR1 and CDR2 sequences are LNHDA and SQIVND (reference sequence). Trimming removed 3 bases at V and 1 base at J, with 6 bases between. The CDR3 coding sequence is TGTGCCAGTAGTATGGGACAGAACACCGGGGAGCTGTTTTTT. Its translation: CASSMGQNTGELFF.

J is TRBJ1-3 and V is TRBV4-1; 8 nucleotides align to TRBD1. Germline-derived CDR1 and CDR2 are MGHRA and YSYEKL. The CDR3 totals 20 residues. The V and J ends lost 0 bases and 4 bases, in that order; junction bases with no gene match: 17. The CDR3 bases are TGCGCCAGCAGCCAAGATAGTGTCGACAGGGGTAAATATTTCGGAAACACCATATATTTT. Protein sequence: CASSQDSVDRGKYFGNTIYF.

The genes are TRBV7-8 and TRBJ2-5; a weak D match, TRBD1 (6 bases). Trimming stripped 1 base from V and 4 bases from J, with 10 bases between. CDR1 is SGHVS and CDR2 is FQNEAQ in the germline V gene. CDR3 length equals 14 residues. The CDR3 DNA follows: TGTGCCAGCAGCTTAGTGGGACAACTAGAGACCCAGTACTTC. This gives the protein CASSLVGQLETQYF.

This sequence joins TRBV19 and TRBJ1-1, with TRBD1 matching over 8 bases. Germline CDR1 is LNHDA and CDR2 is SQIVND (reference sequence). The V segment lost 2 bases and the J segment 0 bases; nucleotides outside the gene matches: 8. The CDR3 runs to 17 residues. CDR3 nucleotides: TGTGCCAGTAGTATAAGGCAGGGGGCGCGTATGAACACTGAAGCTTTCTTT. It yields the protein CASSIRQGARMNTEAFF.

The V call is TRBV4-2, the J call TRBJ2-7, with 10 positions matching TRBD2. V was clipped by 6 bases and J by 3 bases; unmatched bases: 5. This CDR3 contains 14 residues. Germline loops: CDR1 LGHNA, CDR2 YNFKEQ. Here the CDR3 DNA reads TGTGCCAGCAGTATAGCGGGAGGAGGCTACGAGCAGTACTTC. It is translated as CASSIAGGGYEQYF.

The rearrangement links TRBV7-9 to TRBJ1-1; TRBD1 agrees at 7 bases. The germline gives CDR1 SEHNR, CDR2 FQNEAQ (reference sequence). Losses at the gene ends were 3 bases for V and 7 bases for J; bases not matched to a gene: 2. The CDR3 totals 12 residues. The CDR3 coding sequence is TGTGCCAGCAGCTTTGGGACAGATGAAGCTTTCTTT. Translated: CASSFGTDEAFF.

V usage is TRBV7-6 and J usage is TRBJ2-3; TRBD2 matches 8 bases. The J segment lost 6 bases and the V segment lost 5 bases, leaving 4 bases of the junction unmatched. Germline CDR1 SGHVS, CDR2 FNYEAQ. CDR3 length: 13 residues. The CDR3 region has the DNA TGTGCCAGCAGCCCGGGGGGGACGGATACGCAGTATTTT. Translated: CASSPGGTDTQYF. Full variable domain (outside the CDR3, taken from reference TRBV7-6 and TRBJ2-3): GAGVSQSPRYKVTKRGQDVALRCDPISGHVSLYWYRQALGQGPEFLTYFNYEAQQDKSGLPNDRFSAERPEGSISTLTIQRTEQRDSAMYRCASSPGGTDTQYFGPGTRLTVL.

The CDR3 nucleotides read TGTGCCAGCAGCTTAGCGGAGGGGGCACGAGCTTTCTTT. Protein product: CASSLAEGARAFF. The chain recombines TRBV7-2 with TRBJ1-1, with 7 bases matching TRBD1. The germline gives CDR1 SGHTA, CDR2 FQGNSA. The CDR3 is 13 amino acids. Trimming took 0 bases from V and 10 from J; bases not matched to a gene: 5.

The rearrangement uses TRBV7-9 and TRBJ2-5; 9 nucleotides agree with TRBD2. After removal of 5 bases from V and 5 bases from J, the junction contained 6 bases not matched to a gene. CDR3 size: 14 residues. Germline V CDR1 and CDR2: SEHNR, FQNEAQ (reference sequence). DNA of the CDR3: TGTGCCAGCAGCCCGCGGGGGGGCCTGGAGACCCAGTACTTC. Amino acid sequence: CASSPRGGLETQYF.

The rearrangement joins TRBV6-1 to TRBJ1-5; perhaps TRBD1 as D (5 bases). Germline-derived CDR1 and CDR2 are MNHNS and SASEGT. The CDR3 runs to 14 residues. Trimming took off 4 bases at V and 6 bases at J, with 13 bases between the two ends. The CDR3 spells CASSVEGGAQPQHF. The CDR3 bases are TGTGCCAGCAGTGTTGAGGGAGGGGCTCAGCCCCAGCATTTT.

The J gene is TRBJ2-1, the V gene TRBV5-6; TRBD2 matches 8 bases. This CDR3 is 16 amino acids long. V dropped 3 bases and J dropped 0; count of bases not matched to a gene: 5. Germline CDR1 SGHDT, CDR2 YYEEEE. The CDR3 DNA sequence: TGTGCCAGCAGCTCGAGCGGGGGACACTCCTACAATGAGCAGTTCTTC. Its protein is CASSSSGGHSYNEQFF. The variable domain in full, with the rest retrieved from reference TRBV5-6 and TRBJ2-1, is DAGVTQSPTHLIKTRGQQVTLRCSPKSGHDTVSWYQQALGQGPQFIFQYYEEEERQRGNFPDRFSGHQFPNYSSELNVNALLLGDSALYLCASSSSGGHSYNEQFFGPGTRLTVL.

The chain is built from TRBV7-9 and TRBJ1-4; TRBD1 agrees at 9 bases. V was clipped by 5 bases and J by 6 bases; unmatched bases: 10. This CDR3 has 16 residues. Germline lookup yields CDR1 SEHNR and CDR2 FQNEAQ (reference sequence). The CDR3 region has the DNA TGTGCCAGCAGCCCGGGACAGGGTATAGTAGATGAAAAACTGTTTTTT. Protein sequence: CASSPGQGIVDEKLFF.

The sample holds a few counts of this clone. The gene calls are TRBV6-1 and TRBJ1-5; possibly TRBD1 for D (5 bases). The CDR3 length is 13 residues. Looked up from germline, CDR1 is MNHNS and CDR2 is SASEGT. V was clipped by 2 bases and J by 7 bases, with 9 bases between them. CDR3 nucleotide sequence: TGTGCCAGCAGTGAAATGGGGGGACAGCCCCAGCATTTT. Its translation: CASSEMGGQPQHF.

J is TRBJ2-7 and V is TRBV2, with a weak D call TRBD1 (5 bases). Germline lookup yields CDR1 SNHLY and CDR2 FYNNEI. The V gene lost 6 bases and the J gene lost 6 bases, with 12 bases spanning the gap. The CDR3 covers 12 residues. The DNA for the CDR3 is TGTGCCAGCAGGAAACAGGAGTTCGAGCAGTACTTC. Protein: CASRKQEFEQYF. Full variable domain (outside the CDR3, taken from reference TRBV2 and TRBJ2-7): EPEVTQTPSHQVTQMGQEVILRCVPISNHLYFYWYRQILGQKVEFLVSFYNNEISEKSEIFDDQFSVERPDGSNFTLKIRSTKLEDSAMYFCASRKQEFEQYFGPGTRLTVT.

This chain joins TRBV2 and TRBJ2-2, with D perhaps matching TRBD1 (6 bases). The V and J ends lost 7 bases and 2 bases respectively, with 14 bases between them. Germline V gives CDR1 SNHLY, CDR2 FYNNEI. The CDR3 contains 15 residues. The CDR3 spells CASNWAGDNTGELFF. CDR3 coding DNA: TGTGCCAGCAACTGGGCAGGGGATAACACCGGGGAGCTGTTTTTT.

This chain uses TRBV9 with TRBJ2-2, with TRBD1 matching over 9 bases. Germline trimming cut 2 bases from V and 4 bases from J; bases unmatched to any gene: 6. Per the germline V gene, CDR1 is SGDLS and CDR2 is YYNGEE. The CDR3 is 16 amino acids. The CDR3 sequence: CASSVRTGAGTGELFF. In DNA form, the CDR3 reads TGTGCCAGCAGCGTGCGGACAGGGGCGGGCACCGGGGAGCTGTTTTTT.

The V and J genes are TRBV5-5 and TRBJ1-6; tentative D call: TRBD1 (5 bases). Germline V CDR1 and CDR2: SGHKS, YYEKEE (reference sequence). CDR3 length equals 15 residues. The V end lost 7 bases, the J end lost 7 bases, and 18 bases lay between the germline ends. The CDR3, as DNA: TGTGCCAGCGCAGGGTACCCAGAAGGAAATTCACCCCTCCACTTT. Its protein product is CASAGYPEGNSPLHF. Supplemented by reference TRBV5-5 and TRBJ1-6, the full variable domain reads DAGVTQSPTHLIKTRGQQVTLRCSPISGHKSVSWYQQVLGQGPQFIFQYYEKEERGRGNFPDRFSARQFPNYSSELNVNALLLGDSALYLCASAGYPEGNSPLHFGNGTRLTVT.

V is TRBV7-2 and J is TRBJ2-4, with TRBD2 matching 12 bases. With 5 bases clipped from V and 9 bases from J, the junction kept 8 bases outside the gene matches. Per the germline V gene, CDR1 is SGHTA and CDR2 is FQGNSA. There are 15 residues in the CDR3. CDR3 amino acids: CASSPRTSGEGIQYF. In nucleotides, the CDR3 is TGTGCCAGCAGCCCGAGGACTAGCGGGGAAGGCATTCAGTACTTC.

This chain's CDR3 is CASSEYLAGPDTQYF. The CDR3 DNA reads as TGTGCCAGCAGTGAATATCTAGCGGGGCCAGATACGCAGTATTTT. The V gene is TRBV2, the J gene TRBJ2-3; 9 bases line up with TRBD2. Losses at the gene ends were 2 bases for V and 4 bases for J; bases not matched to a gene: 4. The CDR3 spans 15 residues. Germline V gene sequence: CDR1 SNHLY, CDR2 FYNNEI.

This chain connects TRBV4-1 to TRBJ2-1, with D possibly matching TRBD2 (5 bases). Trimming stripped 1 base from V and 10 bases from J, with 11 bases between. The CDR3 spans 13 residues. Germline CDR1 is MGHRA and CDR2 is YSYEKL. The CDR3 protein is CASSQAPSKEQFF. DNA of the CDR3: TGCGCCAGCAGCCAAGCTCCTAGCAAAGAGCAGTTCTTC.

V is TRBV29-1 and J is TRBJ2-5, with 7 nucleotides matching TRBD2. The J segment lost 2 bases and the V segment lost 4 bases, leaving 7 bases of the junction unmatched. The length of the CDR3 is 14 residues. Germline V gene data show CDR1 as SQVTM and CDR2 as ANQGSEA. The CDR3 nucleotides read TGCAGCGTTGGTAGCGGGTCCCCTCAAGAGACCCAGTACTTC. It translates to CSVGSGSPQETQYF. The entire variable domain, with the rest obtained from reference TRBV29-1 and TRBJ2-5, is as follows: SAVISQKPSRDICQRGTSLTIQCQVDSQVTMMFWYRQQPGQSLTLIATANQGSEATYESGFVIDKFPISRPNLTFSTLTVSNMSPEDSSIYLCSVGSGSPQETQYFGPGTRLLVL.

The chain uses TRBV18 and TRBJ2-1; 13 nucleotides agree with TRBD2. Trimming took 0 bases from V and 9 from J; bases not matched to a gene: 5. CDR3 size: 16 residues. CDR1 and CDR2 (germline): KGHSH, LQKENI. CDR3 in DNA: TGTGCCAGCTCACCACCGGGACTAGCGGGATTCAGTGAGCAGTTCTTC. This codes for CASSPPGLAGFSEQFF.